This T cell receptor beta chain was found in a study of shared clonotypes between healthy human individuals. Negatively enriched CD4+ T cells were divided by CD45RA into naive and memory. The CDR3 is 14 amino acids. Germline V gives CDR1 SGHRS, CDR2 YFSETQ. With 4 bases removed from V and 2 bases from J, the gap between germline ends came to 11 bases. Repertoires were generated with immunoSEQ multiplex PCR, while TCRdb's copy carries only in-frame clones and drops some. The sample has 180,000 or so clones; around 93% are singletons. The sequenced sample consisted of naive CD4+ T cells sorted from blood. Sample subset: CD45RA+ positively selected. The V gene is TRBV5-1, the J gene TRBJ2-3; D might be TRBD2 (6 bases). The sequence came from a woman aged 30 to 39 in good health. The CDR3 loop reads CASSPGTYTDTQYF. The CDR3, as DNA: TGCGCCAGCAGCCCCGGGACTTACACAGATACGCAGTATTTT. Together with reference TRBV5-1 and TRBJ2-3, the CDR3 gives the full variable domain: KAGVTQTPRYLIKTRGQQVTLSCSPISGHRSVSWYQQTPGQGLQFLFEYFSETQRNKGNFPGRFSGRQFSNSRSEMNVSTLELGDSALYLCASSPGTYTDTQYFGPGTRLTVL.